A single sample is the source of the 30 T cell receptor beta chains below, sequenced in a study of spatial heterogeneity in lung cancer. TCRdb re-called the 5' RACE reads with MiXCR, one entry per CDR3 protein. The sample has tens of thousands of distinct CDR3 sequences; around 10% are singletons. The sample's time point: sample taken at primary tumor resection. Whole RNA obtained from tumor, nontumor lung or frozen PBMC underwent sequencing without sorting. This specimen consisted of PBMCs, obtained at surgery. The receptors derive from a male donor with early-stage non-small cell lung cancer.

The chain is built from TRBV7-9 and TRBJ2-2; unclear D gene. Germline-derived CDR1 and CDR2 are SEHNR and FQNEAQ (reference sequence). This CDR3 comprises 13 residues. Trimming removed 5 bases at V and 5 bases at J, with 9 bases between. The CDR3 DNA sequence: TGTGCCAGCAGCCCCCATATTACCGGGGAGCTGTTTTTT. This codes for CASSPHITGELFF.

This clonotype was seen ten or more times. The genes are TRBV28 and TRBJ1-1, with D possibly being TRBD1 (6 bases). Germline CDR1 and CDR2: MDHEN and SYDVKM. V lost 3 bases and J lost 5, with 10 bases in between. The CDR3 is 13 amino acids. In DNA form, the CDR3 reads TGTGCCAGCAGTTTGGGGGCCGGGACTGAAGCTTTCTTT. Protein sequence: CASSLGAGTEAFF.

The sample holds many counts of this clonotype. The chain combines TRBV11-3 with TRBJ1-5, with 10 bases aligning to TRBD1. The CDR3 is 15 amino acids. The germline gives CDR1 SGHNT, CDR2 YENEEA. The trim removed 5 bases at V and 1 base at J, leaving 2 bases unmatched. Here the CDR3 reads CASSRGQGSNQPQHF. For the CDR3, the DNA is TGTGCCAGCAGCCGGGGACAGGGGAGCAATCAGCCCCAGCATTTT.

This sequence joins TRBV7-8 and TRBJ2-2, with a possible D match to TRBD2 (6 bases). V lost 5 bases and J 7 bases, leaving 11 bases between the germline ends. CDR3 length: 13 residues. The germline V gene has CDR1 SGHVS and CDR2 FQNEAQ. CDR3 sequence (DNA): TGTGCCAGCAGCCACCTAGCGTACGGGGAGCTGTTTTTT. This sequence encodes CASSHLAYGELFF.

This clonotype has a count of ten or more. CDR3 loop: CASSWAQGANVLTF. The CDR3 region has the DNA TGTGCCAGCAGTTGGGCCCAAGGGGCCAACGTCCTGACTTTC. The genes are TRBV27 and TRBJ2-6; no definite D call. The V gene lost 4 bases and the J gene lost 4 bases, with 8 bases spanning the gap. Per the germline V gene, CDR1 is MNHEY and CDR2 is SMNVEV (reference sequence). There are 14 residues in the CDR3.

In its sample, this clonotype was seen many times. The V and J genes are TRBV25-1 and TRBJ2-7, with D unresolved. The CDR3 extends over 14 amino acids. Germline V lookup: CDR1 MGHDK, CDR2 SYGVNS. V was clipped by 1 base and J by 1 base, with 8 bases between them. The CDR3 loop is CASSELGPSYEQYF. CDR3 bases: TGTGCCAGCAGTGAATTAGGGCCGTCCTACGAGCAGTACTTC.

V and J are TRBV4-2 and TRBJ2-4, with 14 nucleotides matching TRBD2. This CDR3 spans 15 amino acids. Per germline, CDR1 LGHNA and CDR2 YNFKEQ. Trimming at V came to 5 bases and at J to 5 bases, leaving 2 bases not matched to a gene. Here the CDR3 DNA reads TGTGCCAGCAGCGGACTAGCGGGAGGTCAAAACATTCAGTACTTC. Amino acid sequence: CASSGLAGGQNIQYF.

The rearrangement uses TRBV7-3 and TRBJ2-5; D gene uncertain. There are 13 residues in the CDR3. The V gene's germline CDR1 is SGHTA and CDR2 FQGTGA. V lost 1 base to trimming and J lost 5 bases, with 8 bases between them. The CDR3 bases are TGTGCCAGCAGCTTAAGCCCACTGGAGACCCAGTACTTC. The encoded protein is CASSLSPLETQYF.

This clonotype was picked up many times. The rearrangement uses TRBV27 and TRBJ1-1; D call uncertain. The CDR3 extends over 16 amino acids. V dropped 5 bases and J dropped 1 base, with 17 bases sitting between them. Germline CDR1 and CDR2: MNHEY and SMNVEV (reference sequence). DNA of the CDR3: TGTGCCAGCAGTCCAAATTTTGGACGGGCGAACACTGAAGCTTTCTTT. Its translation is CASSPNFGRANTEAFF.

This chain connects TRBV20-1 to TRBJ1-4, with 7 bases lining up with TRBD1. The CDR3 sequence is 13 residues long. Unmatched junction bases numbered 8, after V lost 5 bases and J lost 8 bases. Germline lookup yields CDR1 DFQATT and CDR2 SNEGSKA (reference sequence). CDR3 nucleotides: TGCAGTGCTCGACAGGGTTCGGGCGAAAAACTGTTTTTT. This sequence encodes CSARQGSGEKLFF.

The V and J genes are TRBV20-1 and TRBJ2-7; tentatively, D is TRBD1 (5 bases). Germline values: CDR1 DFQATT, CDR2 SNEGSKA (reference sequence). This CDR3 has 12 residues. Deletions cut 1 base from V and 5 bases from J, with 9 bases between. The CDR3 nucleotides read TGCAGTGCTAGAGGACAGTCCAACGAGCAGTACTTC. This translates into CSARGQSNEQYF.

In this sample, this clonotype turned up a few times. The gene calls are TRBV10-3 and TRBJ2-7; D remains ambiguous. The CDR3 loop spans 14 amino acids. Germline CDR1 reads ENHRY; CDR2 reads SYGVKD. V was clipped by 0 bases and J by 2 bases, with 8 bases between them. CDR3: CAISESGRAYEQYF. The CDR3, as DNA: TGTGCCATCAGTGAGTCTGGACGGGCCTACGAGCAGTACTTC.

This chain connects TRBV25-1 to TRBJ2-5; 8 bases match TRBD1. Trimming cost V 9 bases and J 2 bases; bases outside gene matches: 2. Per the germline V gene, CDR1 is MGHDK and CDR2 is SYGVNS. The CDR3 has 12 amino acids. The CDR3, as DNA: TGTGCCAGTAACAGGGGGCAAGAGACCCAGTACTTC. Its translation is CASNRGQETQYF.

V usage is TRBV11-2 and J usage is TRBJ1-3; D perhaps matches TRBD1 (5 bases). The ends were cut back, 2 bases at V and 8 bases at J, with 10 bases in the middle. This CDR3 spans 13 amino acids. The germline V gene has CDR1 SGHAT and CDR2 FQNNGV. CDR3 protein: CASSLFQTDTIYF. CDR3 in DNA: TGTGCCAGCAGCTTATTTCAGACAGACACCATATATTTT.

This clonotype was counted many times. J is TRBJ2-1 and V is TRBV20-1; the D gene is possibly TRBD2 (6 bases). The CDR3 spans 13 residues. Germline CDR1 DFQATT, CDR2 SNEGSKA (reference sequence). V was shortened by 7 bases and J by 4 bases, with 14 bases between the two germline ends. The CDR3 loop reads CSGPTSPYNEQFF. The CDR3 DNA sequence: TGCAGTGGACCGACTAGTCCGTACAATGAGCAGTTCTTC.

This clonotype was counted only a few times. V is TRBV6-5 and J is TRBJ2-1; 10 positions agree with TRBD2. The length of the CDR3 is 15 residues. CDR1 is MNHEY, CDR2 SVGAGI, per germline. J lost 5 bases, V lost 4 bases, and 5 bases had no gene match. The CDR3 bases are TGTGCCAGCAGTTCCGGGACTAGCGCAAACAATGAGCAGTTCTTC. It translates to CASSSGTSANNEQFF.

This clonotype was observed a few times. The chain joins TRBV20-1 to TRBJ2-1; 7 bases match TRBD2. This CDR3 is 15 amino acids long. V shed 0 bases and J 7 bases; nucleotides not matched to a gene: 9. Germline V CDR1 and CDR2: DFQATT, SNEGSKA (reference sequence). The CDR3 sequence: CSARDGGRRGNEQFF. CDR3 DNA sequence: TGCAGTGCTAGAGATGGCGGGAGAAGGGGAAATGAGCAGTTCTTC.

This clonotype was observed many times. The CDR3 here is CASSQAGGSNQPQHF. CDR3 sequence (DNA): TGTGCCAGCTCTCAAGCAGGGGGGAGCAATCAGCCCCAGCATTTT. This sequence joins TRBV18 and TRBJ1-5, with 7 bases matching TRBD1. The CDR3 totals 15 residues. Losses at the gene ends were 6 bases for V and 1 base for J; bases not matched to a gene: 6. Germline CDR1 is KGHSH and CDR2 is LQKENI.

The V gene is TRBV5-1, the J gene TRBJ2-7; TRBD2 agrees at 8 bases. Germline lookup yields CDR1 SGHRS and CDR2 YFSETQ. Losses at the gene ends were 7 bases for V and 6 bases for J; bases not matched to a gene: 9. CDR3 length equals 13 residues. As DNA, the CDR3 is TGCGCCAGCTCAATACCCCTAGCGGGCGAGCAGTACTTC. Protein sequence: CASSIPLAGEQYF.

V gene TRBV7-2 combines with J gene TRBJ2-5, with D hard to call. Per germline, CDR1 SGHTA and CDR2 FQGNSA. CDR3 size: 18 residues. V lost 0 bases and J 5 bases, leaving 22 bases between the germline ends. Here the CDR3 DNA reads TGTGCCAGCAGCTTAGCTCATTCGGCAGGTTCCCCCCAGGAGACCCAGTACTTC. Translating it yields CASSLAHSAGSPQETQYF.

This clonotype appeared a few times. The chain joins TRBV3-1 to TRBJ2-4; 7 bases agree with TRBD1. V was clipped by 1 base and J by 9 bases; unmatched bases: 3. This CDR3 has 13 residues. CDR1 is LGHDT and CDR2 is YNNKEL in the germline V gene (reference sequence). CDR3 sequence: CASSQGTGGIQYF. CDR3 sequence (DNA): TGTGCCAGCAGCCAAGGGACAGGCGGCATTCAGTACTTC.

The chain recombines TRBV12-3 or TRBV12-4 with TRBJ2-3; D is unclear. The CDR3 has 11 residues. V dropped 4 bases and J dropped 5 bases, with 4 bases sitting between them. CDR3 protein: CASSWGDTQYF. CDR3 nucleotide sequence: TGTGCCAGCAGTTGGGGAGATACGCAGTATTTT.

The sample holds a few counts of this clonotype. The chain recombines TRBV7-6 with TRBJ2-2; TRBD2 matches 9 bases. The CDR3 is made up of 14 amino acids. V dropped 10 bases and J dropped 2; count of bases not matched to a gene: 5. Germline V gives CDR1 SGHVS, CDR2 FNYEAQ. The CDR3 DNA sequence: TGTGCCAATGAGCGGGGGGCTAACACCGGGGAGCTGTTTTTT. Protein: CANERGANTGELFF.

This clonotype was detected only a few times. The J gene is TRBJ2-7, the V gene TRBV5-1; D is perhaps TRBD2 (6 bases). This CDR3 spans 15 amino acids. Germline V CDR1 and CDR2: SGHRS, YFSETQ. Trimming took 0 bases from V and 1 from J, leaving 11 bases between them. In DNA form, the CDR3 reads TGCGCCAGCAGCTTGGAGGCTAGCGTATCCTACGAGCAGTACTTC. It codes for CASSLEASVSYEQYF.

This clonotype was counted many times. V usage is TRBV30 and J usage is TRBJ2-3; D may correspond to TRBD1 or TRBD2 (6 bases each). The V end lost 3 bases, the J end lost 0 bases, and 10 bases lay between the germline ends. The CDR3 is 14 amino acids. CDR1 is GTSNPN, CDR2 SVGIG, per germline (reference sequence). The CDR3 protein is CAWSAGHSTDTQYF. CDR3 sequence (DNA): TGTGCCTGGAGCGCGGGACATAGCACAGATACGCAGTATTTT.

This clonotype was counted at least ten times. The DNA of the CDR3 is TGCAGTGCTAGAGCCCCAGGGTACAATGAGCAGTTCTTC. As protein: CSARAPGYNEQFF. The chain uses TRBV20-1 and TRBJ2-1; tentatively, D is TRBD1 (5 bases). The CDR3 runs to 13 residues. Germline V gene lookup returns CDR1 DFQATT and CDR2 SNEGSKA (reference sequence). V was pared by 1 base and J by 4 bases, with 8 bases between.

This clonotype was seen a few times. The V gene is TRBV7-2, the J gene TRBJ2-5; the D is unclear. The V gene's germline CDR1 is SGHTA and CDR2 FQGNSA. The CDR3 is 14 residues long. V lost 0 bases and J 4 bases, leaving 9 bases between the germline ends. CDR3 sequence: CASSLAGWLETQYF. CDR3 sequence (DNA): TGTGCCAGCAGCTTAGCCGGGTGGTTAGAGACCCAGTACTTC.

This clonotype was seen a handful of times. The gene calls are TRBV3-1 and TRBJ2-7; a weak D match, TRBD2 (5 bases). The CDR3 length is 15 residues. Germline CDR1 LGHDT, CDR2 YNNKEL (reference sequence). Between the trimmed V and J ends, which lost 1 base and 0 bases, there was a span of 10 bases. CDR3 nucleotides: TGTGCCAGCAGCCAAGCGAGGGTCAGCTCCTACGAGCAGTACTTC. Translation gives CASSQARVSSYEQYF.

This clonotype was recorded a few times. V usage is TRBV5-1 and J usage is TRBJ2-1, with 10 bases aligning to TRBD1. Germline V gene lookup returns CDR1 SGHRS and CDR2 YFSETQ. J was trimmed by 7 bases and V by 4 bases; bases with no gene match: 11. The CDR3 spans 16 residues. The CDR3 spells CASSTGTGAPANEQFF. The CDR3 nucleotides are TGCGCCAGCAGCACCGGGACAGGGGCCCCTGCAAATGAGCAGTTCTTC.

This clonotype was detected ten times or more. The chain's CDR3 is CSVEYGGRTNEQFF. The CDR3 nucleotides read TGCAGCGTTGAATACGGGGGTAGGACGAATGAGCAGTTCTTC. The chain recombines TRBV29-1 with TRBJ2-1, with D maybe TRBD2 (6 bases). The CDR3 loop spans 14 amino acids. Germline V gene lookup returns CDR1 SQVTM and CDR2 ANQGSEA. Trimming cost V 2 bases and J 7 bases, with 15 bases left between them.